Shown below are 32 T cell receptor beta chains from a single sample sequenced in a study of blood T cell repertoires in COVID-19. Only in-frame clones appear in the TCRdb table, and some are missing; sequencing was by immunoSEQ multiplex PCR. This sample carries roughly 150,000 clones, under 90% of them seen once, and the ten largest clones take around 18%. The sample was PBMCs or T cells enriched from blood (not recorded which). Receptor source: a man in his sixties who had recovered from COVID-19.

The chain employs TRBV7-9 and TRBJ1-6; 7 bases are shared with TRBD1. In germline, CDR1 is SEHNR, CDR2 FQNEAQ (reference sequence). There are 16 residues in the CDR3. The V and J ends lost 1 base and 5 bases, in that order; junction bases with no gene match: 5. CDR3 nucleotides: TGTGCCAGCAGCTTAGATACGACAGGGAATAATTCACCCCTCCACTTT. Amino acids: CASSLDTTGNNSPLHF. Based on the CDR3 plus reference TRBV7-9 and TRBJ1-6, the full variable domain is DTGVSQNPRHKITKRGQNVTFRCDPISEHNRLYWYRQTLGQGPEFLTYFQNEAQLEKSRLLSDRFSAERPKGSFSTLEIQRTEQGDSAMYLCASSLDTTGNNSPLHFGNGTRLTVT.

The chain employs TRBV6-5 and TRBJ2-2, with D tentatively TRBD2 (5 bases). Germline V CDR1 and CDR2: MNHEY, SVGAGI. The CDR3 length is 15 residues. V was clipped by 6 bases and J by 0 bases, with 11 bases between them. CDR3 sequence reads: CASRPAGTNTGELFF. Here the CDR3 DNA reads TGTGCCAGCAGACCGGCGGGCACGAACACCGGGGAGCTGTTTTTT.

This clone occurred once. The gene calls are TRBV27 and TRBJ2-3; no clear D. Germline loops: CDR1 MNHEY, CDR2 SMNVEV (reference sequence). The CDR3 loop spans 17 amino acids. V shed 7 bases and J shed 0 bases, with 20 bases lying between them. This CDR3 is CASTAFPRRASTDTQYF. CDR3 sequence (DNA): TGTGCCAGCACCGCTTTCCCTAGGCGAGCTAGCACAGATACGCAGTATTTT.

In the case of this clone: Because the CDR3's place on the DNA is in doubt, the DNA is left out and the CDR3 is given as listed by TCRdb. The chain has TRBV28 and TRBJ1-1. Per the germline V gene, CDR1 is MDHEN and CDR2 is SYDVKM. The CDR3 is 14 amino acids long, termini counted. The CDR3 reads CASSSSGRWTEAFF.

There are a few counts of this clone. The chain uses TRBV14 and TRBJ1-6, with TRBD1 matching over 7 bases. Germline trimming cut 3 bases from V and 7 bases from J; bases unmatched to any gene: 9. This CDR3 has 16 residues. In germline, CDR1 is SGHDN, CDR2 FVKESK. CDR3 bases: TGTGCCAGCAGCCAGCTCACAGGGGTCACAAATTCACCCCTCCACTTT. Translating gives CASSQLTGVTNSPLHF.

The chain has TRBV10-3 and TRBJ1-5, with D unresolved. Trimming stripped 4 bases from V and 2 bases from J, with 21 bases between. This CDR3 has 18 amino acids. In germline, CDR1 is ENHRY, CDR2 SYGVKD. The CDR3 bases are TGTGCCATCAGTGCCCTCCAGGTGGGAGTGTTTGGCAATCAGCCCCAGCATTTT. Residues: CAISALQVGVFGNQPQHF.

The CDR3 DNA follows: TGTGCCAGCAGCTTCCCCCCAGGGGTCAACACCGGGGAGCTGTTTTTT. Translated, it gives CASSFPPGVNTGELFF. The chain links TRBV5-4 to TRBJ2-2; D is perhaps TRBD1 (6 bases). Trimming stripped 2 bases from V and 2 bases from J, with 13 bases between. The CDR3 length is 16 residues. The germline V gene has CDR1 SGHNT and CDR2 YYREEE (reference sequence). Full variable domain (remainder filled in from reference TRBV5-4 and TRBJ2-2): ETGVTQSPTHLIKTRGQQVTLRCSSQSGHNTVSWYQQALGQGPQFIFQYYREEENGRGNFPPRFSGLQFPNYSSELNVNALELDDSALYLCASSFPPGVNTGELFFGEGSRLTVL.

V is TRBV19 and J is TRBJ1-4; TRBD1 matches at 7 bases. The V and J ends lost 3 bases and 8 bases, in that order; junction bases with no gene match: 6. CDR1 LNHDA and CDR2 SQIVND come from the germline V gene (reference sequence). The CDR3 is 14 residues long. The CDR3 is CASSITGVGEKLFF. The CDR3 nucleotides are TGTGCCAGTAGTATCACAGGGGTAGGAGAAAAACTGTTTTTT.

This chain uses TRBV28 with TRBJ1-2; 7 bases are a match to TRBD1. Trimming took 3 bases from V and 6 from J; bases not matched to a gene: 10. CDR3 size: 15 residues. CDR1 is MDHEN and CDR2 is SYDVKM in the germline V gene. The CDR3 nucleotides are TGTGCCAGCAGTTTTGACAGGGAGCTAAATGATGGCTACACCTTC. Amino acids: CASSFDRELNDGYTF.

This clone came up a few times. The chain combines TRBV7-3 with TRBJ2-5; TRBD1 might be the D (5 bases). Germline V gene data show CDR1 as SGHTA and CDR2 as FQGTGA. CDR3 length: 17 amino acids. V was cut by 0 bases and J by 8 bases, with 22 bases left in between. The CDR3 nucleotides read TGTGCCAGCAGCTTAACGTCCATAGGGCAGGGCAAGAGAACCCAGTACTTC. Its protein product is CASSLTSIGQGKRTQYF.

The chain combines TRBV15 with TRBJ2-3; TRBD2 agrees at 13 bases. The CDR3 runs to 15 residues. Looked up from germline, CDR1 is LNHNV and CDR2 is YYDKDF (reference sequence). V was pared by 4 bases and J by 5 bases, with 3 bases of the junction left unmatched. CDR3 nucleotide sequence: TGTGCCACCAGCACGTGGACTAGCGGGAGAGATACGCAGTATTTT. It yields the protein CATSTWTSGRDTQYF. The complete variable domain, with remaining parts taken from reference TRBV15 and TRBJ2-3, reads DAMVIQNPRYQVTQFGKPVTLSCSQTLNHNVMYWYQQKSSQAPKLLFHYYDKDFNNEADTPDNFQSRRPNTSFCFLDIRSPGLGDTAMYLCATSTWTSGRDTQYFGPGTRLTVL.

The chain has TRBV24-1 and TRBJ2-2; a possible D gene is TRBD1 (6 bases). This CDR3 has 16 amino acids. Trimming took off 4 bases at V and 2 bases at J, with 13 bases between the two ends. Germline V gives CDR1 KGHDR, CDR2 SFDVKD. CDR3 nucleotides: TGTGCCACCAGTGACCCGAAGGGGACAAACACCGGGGAGCTGTTTTTT. Translating gives CATSDPKGTNTGELFF.

This chain uses TRBV7-2 with TRBJ2-2; D is unclear. With 4 bases removed from V and 5 bases from J, the gap between germline ends came to 11 bases. Germline CDR1 and CDR2: SGHTA and FQGNSA. The CDR3 runs 14 residues. CDR3 DNA sequence: TGTGCCAGCAGCTCCCTTGGCAGTACCGGGGAGCTGTTTTTT. This translates into CASSSLGSTGELFF.

The chain joins TRBV18 to TRBJ1-2; D might be TRBD1 (6 bases). CDR3 length: 16 amino acids. Germline CDR1 KGHSH, CDR2 LQKENI. Trimming removed 2 bases from V and 1 base from J, with 14 bases in between. The CDR3 protein is CASSPLSQGRNYGYTF. CDR3 DNA sequence: TGTGCCAGCTCACCATTGTCGCAGGGGCGTAACTATGGCTACACCTTC.

This clone was recorded once. V usage is TRBV5-6 and J usage is TRBJ2-1, with 8 bases aligning to TRBD2. Germline CDR1 is SGHDT and CDR2 is YYEEEE. This CDR3 is 16 amino acids long. The junction had 3 bases not matched to a gene; V was cut back by 1 base and J by 0 bases. CDR3 DNA sequence: TGTGCCAGCAGCTTGAAGCGGGGGAGCTCCTACAATGAGCAGTTCTTC. This sequence encodes CASSLKRGSSYNEQFF.

The chain couples TRBV28 to TRBJ2-7; 9 positions agree with TRBD2. Trimming took 3 bases from V and 9 from J; bases not matched to a gene: 21. The CDR3 totals 18 residues. Germline values: CDR1 MDHEN, CDR2 SYDVKM. CDR3 bases: TGTGCCAGCAGTTTTCGCGGCCGGCAGGAGCGGGGGGAAGGAGGGCAGTACTTC. Its translation: CASSFRGRQERGEGGQYF. Looking up the rest from reference TRBV28 and TRBJ2-7 gives the full variable domain: DVKVTQSSRYLVKRTGEKVFLECVQDMDHENMFWYRQDPGLGLRLIYFSYDVKMKEKGDIPEGYSVSREKKERFSLILESASTNQTSMYLCASSFRGRQERGEGGQYFGPGTRLTVT.

The V gene is TRBV7-2, the J gene TRBJ2-7; TRBD1 is a possible D gene (5 bases). The germline V gene encodes CDR1 SGHTA and CDR2 FQGNSA. CDR3 size: 13 residues. Trimming removed 4 bases from V and 1 base from J, with 8 bases in between. CDR3 sequence (DNA): TGTGCCAGCAGCTCGGACACGTCCTACGAGCAGTACTTC. This sequence encodes CASSSDTSYEQYF.

The chain combines TRBV28 with TRBJ1-6, with unresolved D. The CDR3 spans 16 residues. Trimming removed 5 bases at V and 6 bases at J, with 17 bases between. Germline V gene lookup returns CDR1 MDHEN and CDR2 SYDVKM. CDR3 region: CASSTSPRNRNSPLHF. The CDR3 DNA reads TGTGCCAGCAGTACCTCTCCCAGGAATCGTAATTCACCCCTCCACTTT.

The gene calls are TRBV11-3 and TRBJ2-1; 8 bases agree with TRBD1. This CDR3 contains 14 residues. J was trimmed by 3 bases and V by 5 bases; bases with no gene match: 3. The germline V gene encodes CDR1 SGHNT and CDR2 YENEEA. CDR3 region: CASSPTGGYNEQFF. CDR3 in DNA: TGTGCCAGCAGCCCTACAGGGGGCTACAATGAGCAGTTCTTC.

The V and J genes are TRBV19 and TRBJ2-5; TRBD1 matches 8 bases. The CDR3 has 18 residues. Germline trimming cut 4 bases from V and 3 bases from J; bases unmatched to any gene: 16. Germline CDR1 is LNHDA and CDR2 is SQIVND (reference sequence). This chain's CDR3 is CASSTFSLLTGGKETQYF. The CDR3, as DNA: TGTGCCAGTAGTACCTTCTCCCTGTTAACAGGGGGGAAAGAGACCCAGTACTTC.

This clone was found a few times. The chain uses TRBV5-8 and TRBJ2-1; 7 bases fit TRBD1. The CDR3 is made up of 16 amino acids. With 4 bases clipped from V and 0 bases from J, the junction kept 7 bases outside the gene matches. Germline V gene data show CDR1 as SGHTS and CDR2 as YDEGEE. The CDR3 bases are TGTGCCAGCAGCGTGTACAGGGGTAGCTCCTACAATGAGCAGTTCTTC. It translates to CASSVYRGSSYNEQFF.

This rearrangement joins TRBV18 to TRBJ1-2, with TRBD1 as a possible D gene (5 bases). Trimming pared 2 bases from V and 3 bases from J, leaving 7 bases between. Germline V gene data show CDR1 as KGHSH and CDR2 as LQKENI. The CDR3 has 13 residues. Here the CDR3 reads CASSPKGDYGYTF. In DNA form, the CDR3 reads TGTGCCAGCTCACCAAAAGGGGACTATGGCTACACCTTC.

The chain joins TRBV28 to TRBJ1-1; D is unresolved. Germline V gene lookup returns CDR1 MDHEN and CDR2 SYDVKM. The CDR3 is made up of 13 amino acids. Deletions cut 5 bases from V and 0 bases from J, with 7 bases between. For the CDR3, the DNA is TGTGCCAGCAGTGCGGCGGTGAACACTGAAGCTTTCTTT. This sequence encodes CASSAAVNTEAFF.

The J gene is TRBJ2-7, the V gene TRBV5-6, with D perhaps TRBD1 (5 bases). The V end lost 3 bases, the J end lost 6 bases, and 10 bases lay between the germline ends. The CDR3 is 12 amino acids. Germline CDR1 and CDR2: SGHDT and YYEEEE. The DNA for the CDR3 is TGTGCCAGCAGCTCCAGGGTCACCGAGCAGTACTTC. Encoded protein: CASSSRVTEQYF.

V gene TRBV4-2 combines with J gene TRBJ2-7; D call uncertain. The V gene lost 1 base and the J gene lost 3 bases, with 19 bases spanning the gap. The CDR3 contains 17 residues. Germline loops: CDR1 LGHNA, CDR2 YNFKEQ. For the CDR3, the DNA is TGTGCCAGCAGCCAAGTCGCAAGGTATCGCAGGAACTACGAGCAGTACTTC. Translating it yields CASSQVARYRRNYEQYF.

The chain recombines TRBV10-3 with TRBJ1-2; D remains unclear. Germline lookup yields CDR1 ENHRY and CDR2 SYGVKD. CDR3 length: 11 residues. V was clipped by 0 bases and J by 8 bases, with 4 bases between them. CDR3 nucleotide sequence: TGTGCCATCAGTGAGTCTCAAGGCTACACCTTC. The encoded protein is CAISESQGYTF.

This chain uses TRBV27 with TRBJ1-5, with TRBD1 matching over 7 bases. The trim removed 2 bases at V and 3 bases at J, leaving 1 base unmatched. CDR1 is MNHEY and CDR2 is SMNVEV in the germline V gene (reference sequence). The length of the CDR3 is 14 residues. Here the CDR3 reads CASSLQGDNQPQHF. DNA for the CDR3: TGTGCCAGCAGTTTACAGGGGGACAATCAGCCCCAGCATTTT.

The rearrangement links TRBV11-1 to TRBJ2-5; TRBD1 might be the D (6 bases). Germline CDR1 reads SGHAT; CDR2 reads FQDESV (reference sequence). V was trimmed by 1 base and J by 0 bases, leaving 6 bases between them. This CDR3 has 14 residues. In nucleotides, the CDR3 is TGTGCCAGCAGCTTAGGGACAGACCAAGAGACCCAGTACTTC. Translation: CASSLGTDQETQYF.

The chain carries TRBV2 and TRBJ1-5, with no clear D. Germline values: CDR1 SNHLY, CDR2 FYNNEI. There are 14 residues in the CDR3. Trimming took 3 bases from V and 10 from J, leaving 16 bases between them. This CDR3 reads CASSDIRPREPQHF. The CDR3 DNA sequence: TGTGCCAGCAGTGATATCCGGCCCCGGGAACCCCAGCATTTT.

This clone was recorded a few times. The junction departs from the called germline gene at one end, perhaps through a read error. The chain employs TRBV6-1 and TRBJ2-5; perhaps TRBD2 as D (5 bases). The CDR3 is made up of 16 amino acids. The germline gives CDR1 MNHNS, CDR2 SASEGT. CDR3: CASSKAGESIQETQYF. The DNA of the CDR3 is TGTGCCAGCAGTAAAGCCGGGGAGAGTATCCAAGAGACCCAGTACTTC.

The CDR3 region has the DNA TGTGCCTGGACAGAGGGCTATAGCAATCAGCCCCAGCATTTT. Protein sequence: CAWTEGYSNQPQHF. The genes are TRBV30 and TRBJ1-5; D call uncertain. The germline V and J ends were trimmed by 4 bases and 0 bases, with 10 bases remaining between them. CDR3 length equals 14 residues. Per germline, CDR1 GTSNPN and CDR2 SVGIG (reference sequence).

V usage is TRBV5-1 and J usage is TRBJ1-1; tentatively, D is TRBD1 (6 bases). This CDR3 is 14 amino acids long. Trimming left V 5 bases short and J 2 bases short, with 13 bases between. Germline values: CDR1 SGHRS, CDR2 YFSETQ. The chain's CDR3 is CASRGGGSNTEAFF. The CDR3 DNA follows: TGCGCCAGCAGGGGAGGGGGTTCTAACACTGAAGCTTTCTTT.